This T cell receptor beta chain was profiled in a study of monozygotic twins with cystic fibrosis. Study-level findings and limits: Monozygotic CF twins shared more identical nucleotide clonotypes than unrelated patients. Low clonality (median roughly 0.009) suggested a mostly naive repertoire. J usage was most co-twin-similar in 8 of 16 pairs, V in 13.

TCRdb's table, derived via immunoSEQ multiplex PCR, lists solely in-frame clones and lacks some. The data hold about 24,000 clones, with approximately 90% observed a single time. The germline gives CDR1 MNHNS, CDR2 SASEGT. This CDR3 is 14 amino acids long. Trimming stripped 4 bases from V and 2 bases from J, with 12 bases between. Of note for this clone: Its target is unknown.

Material for sequencing was blood. The receptor comes from a girl aged 2 to 10 with cystic fibrosis. The rearrangement links TRBV6-1 to TRBJ2-7; weak D call: TRBD2 (6 bases). The CDR3: CASSARLGTYEQYF. The CDR3 bases are TGTGCCAGCAGTGCTAGACTAGGTACCTACGAGCAGTACTTC.